Shown below are 15 T cell receptor beta chains from a single sample sequenced in a study of tissue T cells after allogeneic stem cell transplantation. Time point in this sample: mouse harvest day 14 after allogeneic transplant. Tail vein injection delivered 10^7 T-cell-depleted bone marrow cells and 10^6 splenic CD5+ T cells. The data were produced by immunoSEQ multiplex PCR, yet TCRdb's version contains in-frame clones alone and is incomplete. Of 2,000 to 2,500 clones in the sample, approximately 49% were seen once. Input material: gut tissue. The origin of the receptors is a female BALB/c mouse given C57BL/6 T cells with graft-versus-host disease after an allogeneic hematopoietic cell transplant.

This clone was seen just once. Gene names are the mouse ones. The read ends 1 residue shy of where the CDR3 ends; the end is completed using the germline J gene. The chain has TRBV5 and TRBJ2-1, with 10 bases matching TRBD2. Germline V gene lookup returns CDR1 LGHNA and CDR2 YNLKQL (reference sequence). The V and J ends lost 0 bases and 7 bases, in that order; junction bases with no gene match: 6. This CDR3 region has 16 residues. The CDR3 loop reads CASSQEDWGARAEQFF. CDR3 bases read: TGTGCCAGCAGCCAAGAAGACTGGGGGGCAAGGGCTGAGCAGTTC.

This clone has a handful of counts. The listed genes are named as in mouse. With the read ending 1 residue before the CDR3 end, the germline J gene is used to fill in that end. The chain employs TRBV3 and TRBJ1-2; D might be TRBD1 (5 bases). In germline, CDR1 is SNHLY, CDR2 FYNGKV (reference sequence). V was cut by 4 bases and J by 1 base, with 7 bases left in between. This CDR3 has 13 residues. The CDR3 loop is CASSSTVNSDYTF. Partial CDR3 DNA: TGTGCCAGCAGCTCGACAGTAAACTCCGACTACACC.

About this clone itself: Gene names are mouse gene names. Coverage ceases 1 residue before the CDR3 finishes, and the germline J gene fills in the end. This chain uses TRBV3 with TRBJ1-4; TRBD1 agrees at 7 bases. CDR1 is SNHLY and CDR2 is FYNGKV in the germline V gene (reference sequence). This CDR3 is 17 amino acids long. Trimming at V came to 2 bases and at J to 4 bases, leaving 10 bases not matched to a gene. The sequenced CDR3 bases are TGTGCCAGCAGCTTACCCTCTTCCGGGACAGTCAACGAAAGATTATTT. As protein: CASSLPSSGTVNERLF. The whole CDR3 region reads CASSLPSSGTVNERLFF.

This clone is classed as medium-sized (0.01 to 0.1%). Gene names are mouse gene names. This CDR3 reads CASRRTGFSNERLFF. The covered CDR3 bases are TGTGCCAGCAGGCGGACAGGGTTTTCCAACGAAAGATTATTT. This chain connects TRBV24 to TRBJ1-4; 8 bases match TRBD1. The read comes to an end 1 residue before the CDR3 does, leaving the germline J gene to fill in the end. CDR3 length: 15 amino acids. V lost 6 bases to trimming and J lost 0 bases; unmatched junction nucleotides: 3. Germline CDR1 and CDR2: KGHTA and FRNEEI.

In its sample, this clone was seen once. These gene names are mouse names. The DNA ends 1 residue before the CDR3 does, and the rest of the CDR3 is filled in from the germline J gene. The chain joins TRBV26 to TRBJ2-1; TRBD2 agrees at 10 bases. The CDR3 is made up of 15 amino acids. With V trimmed by 4 bases and J by 7 bases, 7 bases remained unmatched. The germline V gene encodes CDR1 KGHPV and CDR2 FQNQEV (reference sequence). The covered CDR3 bases are TGTGCCAGCAGTCGGGACTGGGGCCGGGGGGCTGAGCAGTTC. Its protein product is CASSRDWGRGAEQF. The whole CDR3 sequence is CASSRDWGRGAEQFF.

By sample fraction, this clone is large. Gene labels here are mouse ones. The read stops 1 residue short of the end of the CDR3; the missing end is completed from the germline J gene. This chain connects TRBV3 to TRBJ1-4; no clear D gene. Germline V CDR1 and CDR2: SNHLY, FYNGKV (reference sequence). Trimming took 1 base from V and 0 from J, leaving 3 bases between them. This CDR3 spans 14 amino acids. The DNA read from the CDR3 is TGTGCCAGCAGCTTAGACTTTTCCAACGAAAGATTATTT. Protein sequence: CASSLDFSNERLF. The complete CDR3 sequence is CASSLDFSNERLFF.

About this clone itself: Germline and genes: mouse. The read halts 1 residue ahead of the CDR3 end, with the missing end drawn from the germline J gene. The rearrangement joins TRBV29 to TRBJ2-7; D unresolved. The V gene's germline CDR1 is MSHET and CDR2 SYDVDS. The ends were cut back, 8 bases at V and 3 bases at J, with 2 bases in the middle. The CDR3 consists of 9 residues. The CDR3 bases that were read are TGTGCTAGCGACTATGAACAGTAC. Amino acid sequence: CASDYEQY. The CDR3 as a whole reads CASDYEQYF.

Remarks on this clone: Gene names and germline match the mouse. The read gets to within 1 residue of the CDR3 end, and the germline J gene fills in the rest. The chain links TRBV16 to TRBJ2-5; D could derive from TRBD1 or TRBD2 (5 bases each). Trimming stripped 2 bases from V and 0 bases from J, with 6 bases between. Germline V gene data show CDR1 as SGHSA and CDR2 as FRNQAP. This CDR3 is 14 amino acids long. The CDR3 reads CASSLWDNQDTQYF. CDR3 DNA, as far as it was read: TGTGCAAGCAGCTTATGGGACAACCAAGACACCCAGTAC.

In regard to this clone: Mouse gene names apply. The sequenced part of the CDR3 DNA is TGTGCCAGCTCTCTCGACAGGGGTATTTCCAACGAAAGATTATTT. This gives the protein CASSLDRGISNERLF. The CDR3 in full is CASSLDRGISNERLFF. The chain uses TRBV12-2 and TRBJ1-4; 8 bases agree with TRBD1. Read sequence stops 1 residue before the CDR3 end, and the germline J gene provides the missing end. The trim removed 0 bases at V and 0 bases at J, leaving 2 bases unmatched. The CDR3 runs to 16 residues. Germline V gene data show CDR1 as SGHLS and CDR2 as HYDKME.

Worth noting for this clone: The listed genes are named as in mouse. The CDR3 goes on 1 residue after the read ends, and that part is filled in from the germline J gene. V and J are TRBV3 and TRBJ2-2, with 10 positions matching TRBD1. The CDR3 covers 15 residues. Germline V CDR1 and CDR2: SNHLY, FYNGKV (reference sequence). Trimming took 3 bases from V and 4 from J; bases not matched to a gene: 2. The part of the CDR3 DNA that was read is TGTGCCAGCAGCTTGACAGGGGGCACCACCGGGCAGCTCTAC. It yields the protein CASSLTGGTTGQLY. Given in full, the CDR3 is CASSLTGGTTGQLYF.

With regard to this clone: Gene names refer to mouse genes. The read ends 1 residue early relative to the CDR3; the germline J gene fills the gap. The chain combines TRBV12-2 with TRBJ2-3, with TRBD2 identical over 8 bases. The V segment lost 2 bases and the J segment 1 base; nucleotides outside the gene matches: 4. CDR1 is SGHLS, CDR2 HYDKME, per germline. There are 15 residues in the CDR3. The CDR3 bases that were read are TGTGCCAGCTCTCGGGGGGGCGCTGGTGCAGAAACGCTGTAT. The encoded protein is CASSRGGAGAETLY. The complete CDR3 protein is CASSRGGAGAETLYF. Variable domain in full (rest from reference TRBV12-2 and TRBJ2-3): NSGVVQSPRYIIKGKGERSILKCIPISGHLSVAWYQQTQGQELKFFIQHYDKMERDKGNLPSRFSVQQFDDYHSEMNMSALELEDSAVYFCASSRGGAGAETLYFGSGTRLTVL.

A word on this clone: Gene names are the mouse ones. The DNA ends 1 residue before the CDR3 does, and the rest of the CDR3 is filled in from the germline J gene. The V call is TRBV24, the J call TRBJ2-5, with 14 bases matching TRBD2. V was pared by 5 bases and J by 4 bases, with 5 bases of the junction left unmatched. The V gene's germline CDR1 is KGHTA and CDR2 FRNEEI. The CDR3 has 16 amino acids. The CDR3 sequence: CASSLGLGGREDTQYF. The sequenced CDR3 bases are TGTGCCAGCAGTTTGGGACTGGGGGGGCGCGAAGACACCCAGTAC.

In the case of this clone: All gene names here are mouse names. The CDR3 is cut off 1 residue early in the read; its end comes from the germline J gene. The chain uses TRBV13-2 and TRBJ1-2; D is possibly TRBD1 (6 bases). The germline gives CDR1 NNHNN, CDR2 SYGAGS (reference sequence). The CDR3 spans 14 residues. The V end lost 0 bases, the J end lost 3 bases, and 9 bases lay between the germline ends. The covered CDR3 bases are TGTGCCAGCGGTGATGTACAGGGAGACTCCGACTACACC. Protein product: CASGDVQGDSDYT. The CDR3 reads in full as CASGDVQGDSDYTF.

Judged by abundance, this clone is medium-sized. Gene names are mouse gene names. Read coverage stops 1 residue before the CDR3 terminus; the germline J gene supplies the remainder. The chain carries TRBV16 and TRBJ2-7; D remains unclear. The V end lost 4 bases, the J end lost 0 bases, and 1 base lay between the germline ends. Germline CDR1 and CDR2: SGHSA and FRNQAP. The CDR3 is 11 amino acids. The sequenced part of the CDR3 DNA is TGTGCAAGCAGCTCCTCCTATGAACAGTAC. Its protein product is CASSSSYEQY. The whole CDR3 protein reads CASSSSYEQYF.

As regards this clone: The genes and germline here are from mouse. The read terminates 1 residue before the CDR3 end, so the remaining end is supplied by the germline J gene. V and J are TRBV12-2 and TRBJ2-3; no clear D gene. The CDR3 length is 10 residues. Germline V gene lookup returns CDR1 SGHLS and CDR2 HYDKME. V lost 4 bases and J 8 bases, leaving 6 bases between the germline ends. CDR3 sequence: CASSKGTLYF. The sequenced CDR3 bases are TGTGCCAGCTCCAAGGGAACGCTGTAT.